This is a list of T cell receptor beta chains from one sample in a study of STAT5B mutations in CD4+ large granular lymphocyte leukemia. The method was immunoSEQ multiplex PCR; TCRdb's version includes in-frame clones alone and lacks a portion of them. Of under 2,500 clones in the sample, around 86% were seen once. The specimen sequenced was PBMCs. All receptors come from a woman in her 70s with CD4+ T-cell large granular lymphocyte leukemia. CDR3s include the opening cysteine and the closing phenylalanine or tryptophan. D genes are given only for firm matches. Size values are once, few and many counts, or a class for expanded clones, and some rows have none.

TRBV4-1,-,TRBJ2-7,-,TGCGCCAGCAGCCAAGTAATTTCCTACGAGCAGTACTTC,CASSQVISYEQYF
TRBV11-2,few,TRBJ2-3,-,TGTGCCAGCAGCCCACTAGAACCCACAGATACGCAGTATTTT,CASSPLEPTDTQYF
TRBV19,few,TRBJ1-5,-,TGTGCCAGTAGTATTTCACCCCGCGAAGGACAGCCCCAGCATTTT,CASSISPREGQPQHF
TRBV1,once,TRBJ2-1,-,TGCACCAGCAGCCAGGGGACTAGCGGGGACAATGAGCAGTTCTTC,CTSSQGTSGDNEQFF
TRBV5-1,once,TRBJ2-3,TRBD2,TGCGCCAGCAGCTCCGGGACTAGCCCCACAGATACGCAGTATTTT,CASSSGTSPTDTQYF
TRBV21-1,-,TRBJ2-7,-,TGTGCCAGCAGCGACCCCGGGGCGATTAGGTACGAGCAGTACTTC,CASSDPGAIRYEQYF
TRBV6-5,-,TRBJ1-1,-,TGTGCCAGCATCCCCCCGGGTTCACTGAACACTGAAGCTTTCTTT,CASIPPGSLNTEAFF
TRBV28,-,TRBJ1-2,-,TGTGCCAGCATGGAACTCCGAAGCTATGGCTACACCTTC,CASMELRSYGYTF
TRBV27,-,TRBJ2-7,-,TGTGCCAGCAGTTTCGGTGCTTCCTACGAGCAGTACTTC,CASSFGASYEQYF
TRBV28,-,TRBJ1-2,TRBD1,TGTGCCAGCAGAGGGGACAGGGCCAGAAGCTACACCTTC,CASRGDRARSYTF
TRBV19,-,TRBJ1-4,-,TGTGCCAGTAGTATCCCCAGGGGCGCGGGGGAAAAACTGTTTTTT,CASSIPRGAGEKLFF
TRBV5-6,-,TRBJ2-3,TRBD1,TGTGCCAGCAGCAGGCGGACAGGGGAGAGCACAGATACGCAGTATTTT,CASSRRTGESTDTQYF
TRBV6-1,-,TRBJ2-5,TRBD1,TGTGCCAGCAGATCACAGGGGGCAGGGGAGACCCAGTACTTC,CASRSQGAGETQYF
TRBV19,-,TRBJ2-1,TRBD1,TGTGCCAGTAGTACTGACAGGGGAAACAATGAGCAGTTCTTC,CASSTDRGNNEQFF
TRBV19,-,TRBJ1-6,TRBD1,TGTGCCAGTAGTCCCCGGACAGGGGAAGATAATTCACCCCTCCACTTT,CASSPRTGEDNSPLHF
TRBV27,few,TRBJ1-1,-,TGTGCCACCCCGCCCGGGCGTGGGACTGAAGCTTTCTTT,CATPPGRGTEAFF
TRBV5-6,-,TRBJ2-1,-,TGTGCCAGCAGCTTGGGGGGAGGATACAGCTGGTTCTTC,CASSLGGGYSWFF